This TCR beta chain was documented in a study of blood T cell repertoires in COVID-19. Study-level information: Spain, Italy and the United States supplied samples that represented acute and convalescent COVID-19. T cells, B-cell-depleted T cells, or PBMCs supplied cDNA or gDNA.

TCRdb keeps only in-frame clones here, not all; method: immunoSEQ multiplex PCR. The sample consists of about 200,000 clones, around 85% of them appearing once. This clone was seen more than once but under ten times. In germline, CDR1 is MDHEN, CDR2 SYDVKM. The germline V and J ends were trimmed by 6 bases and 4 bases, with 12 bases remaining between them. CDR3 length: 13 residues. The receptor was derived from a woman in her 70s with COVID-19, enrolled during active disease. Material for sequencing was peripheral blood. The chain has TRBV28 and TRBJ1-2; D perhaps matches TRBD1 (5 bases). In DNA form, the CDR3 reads TGTGCCAGCAGGCCGACAGTTTTCTATGGCTACACCTTC. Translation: CASRPTVFYGYTF.